A single sample gave rise to the 21 T cell receptor beta chains below, sequenced in a study of OX40 agonist ivuxolimab in advanced cancers. TCRdb keeps only in-frame clones here, not all; method: immunoSEQ multiplex PCR. The table has about 55,000 clones, about 89% seen once. This specimen consisted of CD4+ or CD8+ T cells sorted from blood, obtained in a trial of the OX40 agonist ivuxolimab. All receptors come from an adult with an advanced solid tumor such as melanoma, head and neck, liver or kidney cancer.

The chain couples TRBV2 to TRBJ1-1, with 8 bases fitting TRBD1. Unmatched junction bases numbered 0, after V lost 3 bases and J lost 6 bases. Germline CDR1 is SNHLY and CDR2 is FYNNEI. The CDR3 contains 12 residues. The CDR3 sequence: CASSEGQAEAFF. The CDR3 DNA reads as TGTGCCAGCAGTGAGGGACAGGCTGAAGCTTTCTTT.

The chain couples TRBV4-2 to TRBJ2-5; TRBD1 aligns across 8 bases. CDR1 LGHNA and CDR2 YNFKEQ come from the germline V gene. Germline trimming cut 4 bases from V and 5 bases from J; bases unmatched to any gene: 15. The CDR3 has 17 amino acids. The CDR3 DNA is TGTGCCAGCAGCCTATATAAAAGGACAGGGTTAGGGGAGACCCAGTACTTC. This gives the protein CASSLYKRTGLGETQYF.

This chain connects TRBV9 to TRBJ2-3, with no clear D. There are 13 residues in the CDR3. Trimming took 3 bases from V and 6 from J, leaving 11 bases between them. Germline CDR1 SGDLS, CDR2 YYNGEE. The CDR3 coding sequence is TGTGCCAGCAGCGCAGGTCTGAAGGATACGCAGTATTTT. It codes for CASSAGLKDTQYF.

The chain couples TRBV18 to TRBJ2-4; D perhaps matches TRBD1 (6 bases). This CDR3 has 15 residues. V lost 8 bases and J 4 bases, leaving 18 bases between the germline ends. Germline CDR1 reads KGHSH; CDR2 reads LQKENI. In nucleotides, the CDR3 is TGTGCCAGCCACCGGGAAGGGGGTCAAAAAAACATTCAGTACTTC. This codes for CASHREGGQKNIQYF.

The gene calls are TRBV7-2 and TRBJ2-7; TRBD2 aligns across 7 bases. V was clipped by 1 base and J by 0 bases; unmatched bases: 9. The CDR3 covers 17 residues. Germline loops: CDR1 SGHTA, CDR2 FQGNSA. The CDR3, as DNA: TGTGCCAGCAGCTTAGAGGTTCCTAGCGGTAGCTCCTACGAGCAGTACGTC. Translation gives CASSLEVPSGSSYEQYV.

This clone was detected only once. The V and J genes are TRBV28 and TRBJ1-1; TRBD1 agrees at 7 bases. The CDR3 consists of 15 residues. Trimming cost V 6 bases and J 4 bases; bases outside gene matches: 11. Germline CDR1 and CDR2: MDHEN and SYDVKM. The CDR3 loop is CASRPATGVGTEAFF. CDR3 bases: TGTGCCAGCAGGCCCGCCACAGGGGTTGGCACTGAAGCTTTCTTT.

The V and J genes are TRBV5-6 and TRBJ2-7; 8 nucleotides agree with TRBD1. The V gene's germline CDR1 is SGHDT and CDR2 YYEEEE. The V gene end was trimmed by 2 bases and the J gene end by 4 bases; junction bases not matched to a gene: 8. CDR3 length equals 15 residues. Here the CDR3 DNA reads TGTGCCAGCAGCTTTTCTCCCGGGACAGGATACGAGCAGTACTTC. This sequence encodes CASSFSPGTGYEQYF.

Notes on this clone: One end of the junction fails to match germline, which may point to a read error. Other nucleotide sequences in the sample specify the same CDR3. The chain uses TRBV28 and TRBJ1-2; 7 positions agree with TRBD1. The germline gives CDR1 MDHEN, CDR2 SYDVKM. The length of the CDR3 is 15 residues. CDR3: CASSLGRGLNYGYTF. Here the CDR3 DNA reads TGTGCCAGCAGTTTGGGGAGGGGGCTCAACTATGGCTATACCTTC.

This rearrangement joins TRBV20-1 to TRBJ2-7; D unresolved. The length of the CDR3 is 10 residues. CDR1 and CDR2 from the germline V gene are DFQATT and SNEGSKA (reference sequence). Trimming shortened V by 3 bases and J by 4 bases, and 4 bases separated the two germline ends. This CDR3 reads CSARVYEQYF. The DNA of the CDR3 is TGCAGTGCTAGGGTTTACGAGCAGTACTTC.

This rearrangement joins TRBV25-1 to TRBJ1-2, with no clear D. This CDR3 region has 13 residues. Germline lookup yields CDR1 MGHDK and CDR2 SYGVNS. Between the trimmed V and J ends, which lost 4 bases and 2 bases, there was a span of 8 bases. CDR3 nucleotide sequence: TGTGCCAGCAGTGTTTATGGAAACTATGGCTACACCTTC. Its translation is CASSVYGNYGYTF.

This chain uses TRBV5-1 with TRBJ1-1; D may be TRBD1 (5 bases). Trimming removed 3 bases from V and 4 bases from J, with 10 bases in between. Germline assignment: CDR1 SGHRS and CDR2 YFSETQ. CDR3 length: 13 residues. CDR3 residues: CASSSPGSTEAFF. As DNA, the CDR3 is TGCGCCAGCAGCTCTCCAGGGAGCACTGAAGCTTTCTTT.

The chain recombines TRBV6-6 with TRBJ1-2, with unresolved D. CDR1 MNHNY and CDR2 SVGAGI come from the germline V gene (reference sequence). Trimming cost V 2 bases and J 6 bases, with 10 bases left between them. The CDR3 is 13 amino acids. The CDR3 sequence is CASSYNGRDGYTF. The CDR3, as DNA: TGTGCCAGCAGTTACAACGGGAGGGATGGCTACACCTTC.

The chain couples TRBV27 to TRBJ2-2; D might be TRBD2 (6 bases). This CDR3 contains 16 residues. Germline CDR1 and CDR2: MNHEY and SMNVEV (reference sequence). V was trimmed by 5 bases and J by 1 base, leaving 14 bases between them. CDR3 sequence (DNA): TGTGCCAGCAGTATAAGGACTACCGAGAACACCGGGGAGCTGTTTTTT. Encoded protein: CASSIRTTENTGELFF.

This clone was counted a single time. The V call is TRBV28, the J call TRBJ2-2; D unclear. The V end was cut by 6 bases, the J end by 2 bases, with 10 bases between. CDR3 length: 14 residues. Germline-derived CDR1 and CDR2 are MDHEN and SYDVKM. As DNA, the CDR3 is TGTGCCAGCAGCTCACTCCCAAACACCGGGGAGCTGTTTTTT. Translated: CASSSLPNTGELFF.

This chain connects TRBV5-4 to TRBJ1-2, with 12 positions matching TRBD1. The CDR3 length is 14 residues. Germline-derived CDR1 and CDR2 are SGHNT and YYREEE (reference sequence). The trim removed 5 bases at V and 7 bases at J, leaving 6 bases unmatched. The CDR3 DNA sequence: TGTGCCAGCAGATGGGACAGGGGGCAGAGTGGCTACACCTTC. This sequence encodes CASRWDRGQSGYTF.

The chain uses TRBV5-6 and TRBJ2-7, with TRBD2 as a possible D gene (6 bases). The CDR3 has 14 amino acids. Germline V gene sequence: CDR1 SGHDT, CDR2 YYEEEE. V dropped 4 bases and J dropped 2 bases, with 13 bases sitting between them. The CDR3 DNA sequence: TGTGCCAGCAGCAACGGTTGGGGGGCCTACGAGCAGTACTTC. The encoded protein is CASSNGWGAYEQYF.

This clone was picked up one time. The V and J genes are TRBV6-5 and TRBJ2-1; no reliable D call. Trimming left V 5 bases short and J 6 bases short, with 11 bases between. Germline V CDR1 and CDR2: MNHEY, SVGAGI. The CDR3 has 13 amino acids. CDR3 sequence reads: CASSPDVGNEQFF. CDR3 in DNA: TGTGCCAGCAGTCCGGACGTAGGCAATGAGCAGTTCTTC.

This clone came up once. The CDR3 sequence is CASSPVNPGRSTGELFF. For the CDR3, the DNA is TGTGCCAGCAGTCCCGTGAACCCGGGACGTAGCACCGGGGAGCTGTTTTTT. The chain carries TRBV11-2 and TRBJ2-2; possibly TRBD1 or TRBD2 for D (5 bases each). There are 17 residues in the CDR3. V gave up 6 bases and J gave up 4 bases, with 21 bases separating them. Germline-derived CDR1 and CDR2 are SGHAT and FQNNGV.

The V call is TRBV28, the J call TRBJ1-5; D is unclear. The CDR3 has 15 residues. Per the germline V gene, CDR1 is MDHEN and CDR2 is SYDVKM. The V and J ends lost 1 base and 2 bases respectively, with 9 bases between them. Here the CDR3 DNA reads TGTGCCAGCAGTTTATTTTCAGGAGGCAATCAGCCCCAGCATTTT. It translates to CASSLFSGGNQPQHF.

The chain carries TRBV7-9 and TRBJ1-3; D is possibly TRBD1 (5 bases). V dropped 5 bases and J dropped 0 bases, with 8 bases sitting between them. The V gene's germline CDR1 is SEHNR and CDR2 FQNEAQ (reference sequence). This CDR3 is 14 amino acids long. The CDR3 region is CASSHQGSGNTIYF. The CDR3 DNA reads as TGTGCCAGCAGCCACCAGGGCTCTGGAAACACCATATATTTT.

The chain employs TRBV13 and TRBJ1-4; the D is unclear. Germline CDR1 is PRHDT and CDR2 is FYEKMQ (reference sequence). With 5 bases removed from V and 6 bases from J, the gap between germline ends came to 13 bases. CDR3 length: 14 amino acids. The chain's CDR3 is CASSPRRGDEKLFF. In DNA form, the CDR3 reads TGTGCCAGCAGCCCCAGGCGGGGTGATGAAAAACTGTTTTTT.